This T cell receptor (beta chain) comes out of a study of CDR3 diversity in severe acne. TCRdb re-called the PCR reads with MiXCR, one entry per CDR3 protein. Here the sample spans more than 70,000 distinct CDR3 sequences, roughly half being singletons. The receptor's source is a male donor in good health, serving as a control. The sample consisted of blood.

The CDR3 protein is CATSRDRDRPYEQYF. DNA of the CDR3: TGTGCCACCAGCAGAGATAGGGACAGACCCTACGAGCAGTACTTC. The chain is built from TRBV15 and TRBJ2-7, with TRBD1 matching 7 bases. CDR3 length: 15 amino acids. With 0 bases clipped from V and 2 bases from J, the junction kept 4 bases outside the gene matches. Germline V gives CDR1 LNHNV, CDR2 YYDKDF (reference sequence). The full variable domain, with the rest looked up from reference TRBV15 and TRBJ2-7, is DAMVIQNPRYQVTQFGKPVTLSCSQTLNHNVMYWYQQKSSQAPKLLFHYYDKDFNNEADTPDNFQSRRPNTSFCFLDIRSPGLGDTAMYLCATSRDRDRPYEQYFGPGTRLTVT.